Sequencing of this T cell receptor (beta chain) was carried out in a study of cytomegalovirus exposure and HLA in healthy donors. The germline CDR1 and CDR2 sequences are SNHLY and FYNNEI. The CDR3 consists of 16 residues. Trimming took off 2 bases at V and 7 bases at J, with 18 bases between the two ends. Whole-study results and caveats: In a later analysis, TCR association rates varied by HLA locus: DRB1 most, HLA-C fewest.

Concerning this clone: Its antigen is currently unknown.

Use of 60 Vbeta and 13 Jbeta primers characterized the PCR. The protocol was immunoSEQ multiplex PCR, while the TCRdb copy is restricted to in-frame clones and leaves out a portion. The data hold 35,000 to 45,000 clones, with 90% to 95% observed a single time. Sample: PBMCs. This clonotype was obtained from a woman in her late teens or twenties in good health and CMV-seronegative. The gene calls are TRBV2 and TRBJ2-1; TRBD1 might be the D (6 bases). The CDR3 DNA reads as TGTGCCAGCAGTGAAAACAGGGCGACCCCTCGGAATGAGCAGTTCTTC. Amino acid sequence: CASSENRATPRNEQFF.